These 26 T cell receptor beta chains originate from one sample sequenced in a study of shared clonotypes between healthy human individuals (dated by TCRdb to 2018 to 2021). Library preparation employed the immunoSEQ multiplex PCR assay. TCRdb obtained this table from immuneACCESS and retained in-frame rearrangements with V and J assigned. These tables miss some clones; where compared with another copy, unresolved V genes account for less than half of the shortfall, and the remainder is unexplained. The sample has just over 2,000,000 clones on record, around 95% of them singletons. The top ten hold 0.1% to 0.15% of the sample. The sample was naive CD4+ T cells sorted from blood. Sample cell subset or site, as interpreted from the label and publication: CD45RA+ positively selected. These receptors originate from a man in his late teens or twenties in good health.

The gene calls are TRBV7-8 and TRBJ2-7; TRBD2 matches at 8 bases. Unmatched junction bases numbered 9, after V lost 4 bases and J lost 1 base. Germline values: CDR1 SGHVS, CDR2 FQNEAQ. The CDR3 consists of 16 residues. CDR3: CASSSRGGKTSYEQYF. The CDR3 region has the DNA TGTGCCAGCAGCTCCCGGGGGGGTAAGACGTCCTACGAGCAGTACTTC.

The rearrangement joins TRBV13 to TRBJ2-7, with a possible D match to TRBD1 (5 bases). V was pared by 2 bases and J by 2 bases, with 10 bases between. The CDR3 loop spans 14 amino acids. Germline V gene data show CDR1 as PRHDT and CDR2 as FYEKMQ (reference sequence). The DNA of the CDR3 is TGTGCCAGCAGCTTAAAGGGGCCCCCCTACGAGCAGTACTTC. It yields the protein CASSLKGPPYEQYF.

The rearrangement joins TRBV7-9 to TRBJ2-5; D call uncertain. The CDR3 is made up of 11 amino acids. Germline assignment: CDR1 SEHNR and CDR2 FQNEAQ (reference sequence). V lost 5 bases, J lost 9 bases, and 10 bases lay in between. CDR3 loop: CASSRSSAQYF. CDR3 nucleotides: TGTGCCAGCAGCCGATCGTCCGCCCAGTACTTC.

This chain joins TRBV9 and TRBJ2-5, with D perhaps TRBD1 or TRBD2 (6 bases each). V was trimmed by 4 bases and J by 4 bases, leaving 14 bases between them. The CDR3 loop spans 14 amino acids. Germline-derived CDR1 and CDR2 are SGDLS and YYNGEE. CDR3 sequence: CASSSEGGRETQYF. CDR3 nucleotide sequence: TGTGCCAGCAGCTCCGAGGGGGGCAGAGAGACCCAGTACTTC.

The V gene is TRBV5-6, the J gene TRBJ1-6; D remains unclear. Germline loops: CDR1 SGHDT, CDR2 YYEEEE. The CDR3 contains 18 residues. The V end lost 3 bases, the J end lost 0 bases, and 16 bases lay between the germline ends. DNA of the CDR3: TGTGCCAGCAGCTCTGGCCAAAAAGTCGGCTCCTATAATTCACCCCTCCACTTT. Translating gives CASSSGQKVGSYNSPLHF.

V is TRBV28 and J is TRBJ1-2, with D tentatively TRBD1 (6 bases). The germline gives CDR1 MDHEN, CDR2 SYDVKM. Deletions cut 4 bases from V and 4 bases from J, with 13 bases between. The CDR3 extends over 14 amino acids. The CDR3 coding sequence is TGTGCCAGCAGTTCCACAGGGCGCGGCTATGGCTACACCTTC. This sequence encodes CASSSTGRGYGYTF.

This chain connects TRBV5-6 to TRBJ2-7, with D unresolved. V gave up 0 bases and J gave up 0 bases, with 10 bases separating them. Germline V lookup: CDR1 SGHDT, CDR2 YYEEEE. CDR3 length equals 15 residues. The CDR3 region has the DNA TGTGCCAGCAGCTTGGGGACCCCTACCTCCTACGAGCAGTACTTC. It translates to CASSLGTPTSYEQYF.

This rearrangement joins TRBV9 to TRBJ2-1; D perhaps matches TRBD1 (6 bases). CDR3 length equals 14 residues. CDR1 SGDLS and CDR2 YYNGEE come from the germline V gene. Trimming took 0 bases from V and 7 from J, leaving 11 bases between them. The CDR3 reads CASSVATGLNEQFF. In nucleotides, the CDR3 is TGTGCCAGCAGCGTAGCTACAGGGTTGAATGAGCAGTTCTTC.

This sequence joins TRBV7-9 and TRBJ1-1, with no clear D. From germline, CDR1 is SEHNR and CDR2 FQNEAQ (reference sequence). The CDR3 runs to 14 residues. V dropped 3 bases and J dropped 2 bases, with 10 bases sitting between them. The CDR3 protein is CASSFGGFNTEAFF. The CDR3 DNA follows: TGTGCCAGCAGCTTCGGAGGGTTTAACACTGAAGCTTTCTTT. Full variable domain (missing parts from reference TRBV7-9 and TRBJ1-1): DTGVSQNPRHKITKRGQNVTFRCDPISEHNRLYWYRQTLGQGPEFLTYFQNEAQLEKSRLLSDRFSAERPKGSFSTLEIQRTEQGDSAMYLCASSFGGFNTEAFFGQGTRLTVV.

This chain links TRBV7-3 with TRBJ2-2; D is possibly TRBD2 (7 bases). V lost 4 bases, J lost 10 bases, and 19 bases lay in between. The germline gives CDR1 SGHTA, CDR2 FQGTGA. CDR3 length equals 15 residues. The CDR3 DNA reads TGTGCCAGCAGCTCCGCGGGGGCCCGGGAGGAGGAGCTGTTTTTT. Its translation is CASSSAGAREEELFF.

CDR3 amino acids: CAWRGREEAYNSPLHF. The CDR3 DNA sequence: TGTGCCTGGAGAGGAAGGGAGGAAGCCTATAATTCACCCCTCCACTTT. This rearrangement joins TRBV30 to TRBJ1-6; D ambiguous. The CDR3 loop spans 16 amino acids. The V gene's germline CDR1 is GTSNPN and CDR2 SVGIG (reference sequence). Trimming shortened V by 3 bases and J by 2 bases, and 14 bases separated the two germline ends.

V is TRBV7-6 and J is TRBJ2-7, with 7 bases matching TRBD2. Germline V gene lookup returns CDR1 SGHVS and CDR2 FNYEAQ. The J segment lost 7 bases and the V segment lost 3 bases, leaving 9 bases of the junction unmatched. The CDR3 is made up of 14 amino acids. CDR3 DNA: TGTGCCAGCAGCTTCGCGGGACTATCGGGAGAGCAGTACTTC. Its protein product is CASSFAGLSGEQYF.

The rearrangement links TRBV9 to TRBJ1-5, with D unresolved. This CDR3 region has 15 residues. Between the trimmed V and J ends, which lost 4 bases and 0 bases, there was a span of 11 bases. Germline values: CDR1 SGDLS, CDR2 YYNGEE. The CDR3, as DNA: TGTGCCAGCAGCTTAGCAGGTCTTAGCAATCAGCCCCAGCATTTT. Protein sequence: CASSLAGLSNQPQHF. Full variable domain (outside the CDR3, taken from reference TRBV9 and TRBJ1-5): DSGVTQTPKHLITATGQRVTLRCSPRSGDLSVYWYQQSLDQGLQFLIQYYNGEERAKGNILERFSAQQFPDLHSELNLSSLELGDSALYFCASSLAGLSNQPQHFGDGTRLSIL.

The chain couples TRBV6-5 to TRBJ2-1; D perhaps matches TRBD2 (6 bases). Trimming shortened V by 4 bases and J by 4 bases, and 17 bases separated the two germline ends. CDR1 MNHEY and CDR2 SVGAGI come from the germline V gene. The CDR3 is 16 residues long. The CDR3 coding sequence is TGTGCCAGCAGTTTTGGGAGGATGGGTTCGTACAATGAGCAGTTCTTC. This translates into CASSFGRMGSYNEQFF.

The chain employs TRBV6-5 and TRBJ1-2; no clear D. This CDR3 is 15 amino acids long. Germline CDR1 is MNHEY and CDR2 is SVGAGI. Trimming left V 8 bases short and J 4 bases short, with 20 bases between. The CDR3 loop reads CASGRVNELLYGYTF. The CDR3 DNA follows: TGTGCCAGCGGACGGGTGAATGAACTTCTCTATGGCTACACCTTC.

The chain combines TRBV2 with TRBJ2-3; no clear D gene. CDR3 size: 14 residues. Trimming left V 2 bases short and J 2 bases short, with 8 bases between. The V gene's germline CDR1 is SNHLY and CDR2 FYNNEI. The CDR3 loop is CASSENGPTDTQYF. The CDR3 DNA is TGTGCCAGCAGTGAAAACGGACCCACAGATACGCAGTATTTT.

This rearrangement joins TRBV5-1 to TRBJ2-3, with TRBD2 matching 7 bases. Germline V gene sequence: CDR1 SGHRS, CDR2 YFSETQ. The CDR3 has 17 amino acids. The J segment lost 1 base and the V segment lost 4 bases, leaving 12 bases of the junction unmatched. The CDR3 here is CASSPGLWEGRTDTQYF. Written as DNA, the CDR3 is TGCGCCAGCAGCCCGGGTTTGTGGGAGGGACGCACAGATACGCAGTATTTT.

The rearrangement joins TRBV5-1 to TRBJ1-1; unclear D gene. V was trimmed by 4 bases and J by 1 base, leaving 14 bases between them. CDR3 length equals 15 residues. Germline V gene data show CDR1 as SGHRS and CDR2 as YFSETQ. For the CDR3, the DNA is TGCGCCAGCAGCCCTCACGGGCTGACGAACACTGAAGCTTTCTTT. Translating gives CASSPHGLTNTEAFF.

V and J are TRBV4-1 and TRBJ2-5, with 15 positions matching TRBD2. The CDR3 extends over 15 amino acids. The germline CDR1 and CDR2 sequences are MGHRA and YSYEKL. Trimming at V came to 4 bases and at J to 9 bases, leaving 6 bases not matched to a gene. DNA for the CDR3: TGCGCCAGCAGCCTGGGACTAGCGGGGGGCGAAGCCCAGTACTTC. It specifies CASSLGLAGGEAQYF.

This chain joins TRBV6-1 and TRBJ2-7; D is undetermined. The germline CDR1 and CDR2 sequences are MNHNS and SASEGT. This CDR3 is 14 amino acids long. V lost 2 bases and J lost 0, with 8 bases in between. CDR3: CASSEWVSSYEQYF. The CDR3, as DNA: TGTGCCAGCAGTGAATGGGTCAGCTCCTACGAGCAGTACTTC.

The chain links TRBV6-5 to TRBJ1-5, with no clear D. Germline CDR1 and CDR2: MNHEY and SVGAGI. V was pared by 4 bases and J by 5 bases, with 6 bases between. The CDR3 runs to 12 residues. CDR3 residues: CASSSTDQPQHF. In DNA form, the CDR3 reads TGTGCCAGCAGTTCCACGGATCAGCCCCAGCATTTT.

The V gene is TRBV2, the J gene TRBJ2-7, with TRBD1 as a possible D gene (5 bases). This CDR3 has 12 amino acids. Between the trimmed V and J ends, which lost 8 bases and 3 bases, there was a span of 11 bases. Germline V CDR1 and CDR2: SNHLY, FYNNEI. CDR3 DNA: TGTGCCAGCGGAGCGCAGGGCTACGAGCAGTACTTC. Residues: CASGAQGYEQYF.

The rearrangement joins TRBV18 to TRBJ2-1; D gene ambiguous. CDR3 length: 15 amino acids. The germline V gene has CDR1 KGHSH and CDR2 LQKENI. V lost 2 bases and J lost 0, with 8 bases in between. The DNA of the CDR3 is TGTGCCAGCTCACCAAGGCGGAGCTCCTACAATGAGCAGTTCTTC. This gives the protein CASSPRRSSYNEQFF. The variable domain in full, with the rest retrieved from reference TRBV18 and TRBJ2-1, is NAGVMQNPRHLVRRRGQEARLRCSPMKGHSHVYWYRQLPEEGLKFMVYLQKENIIDESGMPKERFSAEFPKEGPSILRIQQVVRGDSAAYFCASSPRRSSYNEQFFGPGTRLTVL.

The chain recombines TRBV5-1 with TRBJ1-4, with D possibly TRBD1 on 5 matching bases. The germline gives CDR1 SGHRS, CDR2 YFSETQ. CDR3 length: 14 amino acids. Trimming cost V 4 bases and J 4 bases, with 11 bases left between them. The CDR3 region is CASSQTEFNEKLFF. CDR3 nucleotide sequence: TGCGCCAGCAGCCAGACAGAATTTAATGAAAAACTGTTTTTT.

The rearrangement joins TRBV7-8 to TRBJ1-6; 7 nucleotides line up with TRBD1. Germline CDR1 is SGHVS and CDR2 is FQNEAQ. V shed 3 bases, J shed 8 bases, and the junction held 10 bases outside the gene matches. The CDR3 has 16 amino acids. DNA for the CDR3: TGTGCCAGCAGCTTGAGAGGGGGCTCTGGTGATTCACCCCTCCACTTT. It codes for CASSLRGGSGDSPLHF.

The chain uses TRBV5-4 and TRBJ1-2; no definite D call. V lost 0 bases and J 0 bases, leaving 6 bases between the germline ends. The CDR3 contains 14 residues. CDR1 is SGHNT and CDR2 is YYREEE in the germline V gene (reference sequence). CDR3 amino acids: CASSLESANYGYTF. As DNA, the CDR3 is TGTGCCAGCAGCTTGGAGAGTGCTAACTATGGCTACACCTTC.